The T cell receptor (beta chain) under discussion was sequenced for a study of T-cell memory formation after mild COVID-19. V was pared by 0 bases and J by 5 bases, with 0 bases between. The CDR3 length is 11 residues. Looked up from germline, CDR1 is LGHNA and CDR2 is YNFKEQ. Whole-study findings and limits: Clones that contracted clustered mainly in CM and EM if CD4+ and in EMRA if CD8+. Among clones peaking at day 37 in the second wave, SARS-CoV-2 specificity remained unconfirmed.

A 5'RACE reaction primed in the constant segment made cDNA libraries of TCR alpha and TCR beta, and these carried sample barcodes and UMIs. TCRdb re-derived calls from the 5' RACE reads in MiXCR, one entry per CDR3 protein. The table has more than 150,000 distinct CDR3 sequences, 20% to 25% seen once. Comments on this clonotype: Its antigen is not known.

The TCR was taken from an adult woman who had mild COVID-19 (a few samples of this study predate the infection). Cell type and time point are not known. The sample taken for sequencing was PBMCs or a T cell subset sorted from them (not recorded which). The chain uses TRBV4-2 and TRBJ2-3; D gene uncertain. The CDR3 is CASSQEDTQYF. CDR3 DNA: TGTGCCAGCAGCCAAGAAGATACGCAGTATTTT.